These 28 T cell receptor beta chains were all obtained from the same sample, sequenced in a study of cytomegalovirus exposure and HLA in healthy donors. The PCR employed 60 Vbeta primers together with 13 Jbeta primers. Method: immunoSEQ multiplex PCR; TCRdb's copy keeps in-frame clones and lacks some. The sample holds 99,000 or so clones; 10% are singletons and the top ten take under 6%. What was sequenced was PBMCs. The receptors originated from a man aged 40-49 years in good health and CMV-seropositive.

This clone was seen a few times. This chain connects TRBV7-3 to TRBJ1-5; D is unresolved. Germline CDR1 is SGHTA and CDR2 is FQGTGA. Trimming removed 4 bases at V and 0 bases at J, with 4 bases between. The CDR3 consists of 13 residues. DNA of the CDR3: TGTGCCAGCAGCTCAGTTAGCAATCAGCCCCAGCATTTT. It translates to CASSSVSNQPQHF.

This clone was seen only a few times. The J gene is TRBJ2-1, the V gene TRBV9; 8 nucleotides line up with TRBD2. CDR3 length: 15 amino acids. Germline lookup yields CDR1 SGDLS and CDR2 YYNGEE. Trimming took 3 bases from V and 3 from J; bases not matched to a gene: 5. The CDR3 is CASSAIAGYYNEQFF. Here the CDR3 DNA reads TGTGCCAGCAGCGCTATAGCGGGATACTACAATGAGCAGTTCTTC.

V gene TRBV6-5 combines with J gene TRBJ2-3; D is unclear. Germline lookup yields CDR1 MNHEY and CDR2 SVGAGI. The V end was cut by 6 bases, the J end by 0 bases, with 7 bases between. The CDR3 has 13 amino acids. Written as DNA, the CDR3 is TGTGCCAGCAGGCTCGGGAGCACAGATACGCAGTATTTT. Translation gives CASRLGSTDTQYF.

This rearrangement joins TRBV5-6 to TRBJ2-3; no clear D. The CDR3 contains 13 residues. The germline V gene encodes CDR1 SGHDT and CDR2 YYEEEE. V gave up 3 bases and J gave up 8 bases, with 13 bases separating them. The CDR3 DNA reads TGTGCCAGCAGCTCCGACTGGGTGGGTACGCAGTATTTT. It is translated as CASSSDWVGTQYF.

The CDR3 is CASTVDREISNEQFF. For the CDR3, the DNA is TGTGCCAGCACCGTTGACAGGGAAATAAGTAATGAGCAGTTCTTC. V and J are TRBV28 and TRBJ2-1; 7 bases match TRBD1. Germline CDR1 reads MDHEN; CDR2 reads SYDVKM. The CDR3 runs to 15 residues. Trimming at V came to 7 bases and at J to 7 bases, leaving 13 bases not matched to a gene. Using reference TRBV28 and TRBJ2-1 for the parts outside the CDR3, the full variable domain is DVKVTQSSRYLVKRTGEKVFLECVQDMDHENMFWYRQDPGLGLRLIYFSYDVKMKEKGDIPEGYSVSREKKERFSLILESASTNQTSMYLCASTVDREISNEQFFGPGTRLTVL.

This clone was found a few times. V is TRBV5-1 and J is TRBJ2-4; D possibly corresponds to TRBD2 (5 bases). With 4 bases removed from V and 5 bases from J, the gap between germline ends came to 10 bases. Germline CDR1 and CDR2: SGHRS and YFSETQ. There are 13 residues in the CDR3. The CDR3 sequence: CASSPGSENIQYF. The CDR3 DNA reads TGCGCCAGCAGCCCGGGGTCAGAAAACATTCAGTACTTC.

This clone turned up a few times. The chain uses TRBV7-9 and TRBJ1-5; 7 nucleotides line up with TRBD1. The junction had 7 bases not matched to a gene; V was cut back by 5 bases and J by 3 bases. CDR3 length: 15 amino acids. CDR1 is SEHNR, CDR2 FQNEAQ, per germline (reference sequence). Here the CDR3 reads CASSPTDRANQPQHF. In DNA form, the CDR3 reads TGTGCCAGCAGCCCTACAGACAGGGCCAATCAGCCCCAGCATTTT.

The rearrangement uses TRBV19 and TRBJ2-3; 10 nucleotides line up with TRBD2. Germline assignment: CDR1 LNHDA and CDR2 SQIVND (reference sequence). V was clipped by 5 bases and J by 4 bases; unmatched bases: 9. The CDR3 runs 16 residues. This chain's CDR3 is CASSSLGSGRPDTQYF. The CDR3 DNA reads TGTGCCAGTAGTTCCCTGGGTAGCGGGAGGCCAGATACGCAGTATTTT. Filled out from reference TRBV19 and TRBJ2-3, the complete variable domain reads DGGITQSPKYLFRKEGQNVTLSCEQNLNHDAMYWYRQDPGQGLRLIYYSQIVNDFQKGDIAEGYSVSREKKESFPLTVTSAQKNPTAFYLCASSSLGSGRPDTQYFGPGTRLTVL.

This clone was observed a handful of times. The V call is TRBV12-5, the J call TRBJ2-5; no clear D. The germline V gene has CDR1 LGHNT and CDR2 FRNRAP. The CDR3 consists of 11 residues. V was cut by 6 bases and J by 4 bases, with 6 bases left in between. CDR3 in DNA: TGTGCTAGTGGACTTGGAGAGACCCAGTACTTC. It specifies CASGLGETQYF. The whole variable domain, filled in from reference TRBV12-5 and TRBJ2-5, reads DARVTQTPRHKVTEMGQEVTMRCQPILGHNTVFWYRQTMMQGLELLAYFRNRAPLDDSGMPKDRFSAEMPDATLATLKIQPSEPRDSAVYFCASGLGETQYFGPGTRLLVL.

This clone appeared a few times. V gene TRBV19 combines with J gene TRBJ1-2; 11 positions agree with TRBD1. J gave up 7 bases and V 6 bases, and 13 bases lay outside the gene matches. CDR1 and CDR2 from the germline V gene are LNHDA and SQIVND (reference sequence). The CDR3 extends over 16 amino acids. CDR3 sequence reads: CASSPSTGQGERGYTF. The CDR3 DNA follows: TGTGCCAGTAGCCCTTCAACGGGACAGGGGGAGCGTGGCTACACCTTC. Complete variable domain (other parts from reference TRBV19 and TRBJ1-2): DGGITQSPKYLFRKEGQNVTLSCEQNLNHDAMYWYRQDPGQGLRLIYYSQIVNDFQKGDIAEGYSVSREKKESFPLTVTSAQKNPTAFYLCASSPSTGQGERGYTFGSGTRLTVV.

V gene TRBV6-4 combines with J gene TRBJ2-1; TRBD1 agrees at 7 bases. The CDR3 covers 16 residues. The junction had 4 bases not matched to a gene; V was cut back by 2 bases and J by 0 bases. The germline gives CDR1 MRHNA, CDR2 SNTAGT. The CDR3 DNA sequence: TGTGCCAGCAGTGACGGGGGACAGAGCTCCTACAATGAGCAGTTCTTC. Protein product: CASSDGGQSSYNEQFF.

This clone was counted between two and nine times. The chain links TRBV6-4 to TRBJ2-1; 7 bases line up with TRBD2. The V gene end was trimmed by 6 bases and the J gene end by 5 bases; junction bases not matched to a gene: 4. The CDR3 contains 13 residues. The germline V gene encodes CDR1 MRHNA and CDR2 SNTAGT. The CDR3 loop is CASSPSGHNEQFF. In DNA, the CDR3 is TGTGCCAGCAGCCCTAGCGGCCACAATGAGCAGTTCTTC.

The chain has TRBV10-3 and TRBJ2-1; D may be TRBD2 (5 bases). This CDR3 contains 13 residues. V gave up 7 bases and J gave up 6 bases, with 13 bases separating them. Germline V gene lookup returns CDR1 ENHRY and CDR2 SYGVKD. CDR3 amino acids: CAITGSDVNEQFF. For the CDR3, the DNA is TGTGCCATCACGGGTAGCGACGTCAATGAGCAGTTCTTC.

This clone was recorded only once. The junction departs from germline at one end; a sequencing error may be responsible. This chain links TRBV4-1 with TRBJ2-1; no firm D call. The CDR3 is 13 residues long. Germline V gene lookup returns CDR1 MGHRA and CDR2 YSYEKL. CDR3 region: CARSQDPSNEQFF. The CDR3 coding sequence is TGCGCCAGAAGCCAAGATCCGTCTAATGAGCAGTTCTTC.

This clone was found a few times. The chain employs TRBV5-4 and TRBJ2-5, with TRBD2 matching 7 bases. This CDR3 has 16 amino acids. The V gene's germline CDR1 is SGHNT and CDR2 YYREEE (reference sequence). V was clipped by 4 bases and J by 4 bases; unmatched bases: 13. The CDR3: CASSPDRPSGPETQYF. CDR3 DNA sequence: TGTGCCAGCAGCCCGGATCGGCCTAGCGGACCAGAGACCCAGTACTTC. Together with reference TRBV5-4 and TRBJ2-5, the CDR3 gives the full variable domain: ETGVTQSPTHLIKTRGQQVTLRCSSQSGHNTVSWYQQALGQGPQFIFQYYREEENGRGNFPPRFSGLQFPNYSSELNVNALELDDSALYLCASSPDRPSGPETQYFGPGTRLLVL.

This chain links TRBV6-6 with TRBJ2-1, with 11 bases fitting TRBD2. V lost 6 bases and J lost 5; bases outside the gene matches: 6. From germline, CDR1 is MNHNY and CDR2 SVGAGI (reference sequence). The CDR3 contains 15 residues. CDR3 bases: TGTGCCAGCAGCCAGGGACTAGCGGAGGACAATGAGCAGTTCTTC. It translates to CASSQGLAEDNEQFF.

Comment on this clone: One junction end does not reproduce the germline sequence, and a read error may be involved. Other nucleotide sequences in the sample specify the same CDR3. The rearrangement joins TRBV4-1 to TRBJ2-4; TRBD2 is a possible D gene (5 bases). Germline CDR1 and CDR2: MGHRA and YSYEKL. CDR3 length: 12 amino acids. CDR3 DNA sequence: TGCGCAAGCAGCCAAGCGGAAAACATTCAGTACTTC. As protein: CASSQAENIQYF.

This clone rates as medium-sized. DNA for the CDR3: TGTGCCAGCTCACCACTTGTAAGCACAGATACGCAGTATTTT. This translates into CASSPLVSTDTQYF. The J gene is TRBJ2-3, the V gene TRBV18; D remains unclear. The CDR3 totals 14 residues. Germline V gives CDR1 KGHSH, CDR2 LQKENI. With 1 base removed from V and 0 bases from J, the gap between germline ends came to 5 bases.

This clone has just a few counts. The chain is built from TRBV4-2 and TRBJ2-1, with 8 bases lining up with TRBD2. CDR3 length: 16 amino acids. Germline lookup yields CDR1 LGHNA and CDR2 YNFKEQ. The ends lost 1 base at V and 3 bases at J; junction bases unmatched: 5. DNA of the CDR3: TGTGCCAGCAGCCAAGGTGATAGCGGGAACTACAATGAGCAGTTCTTC. Translated: CASSQGDSGNYNEQFF.

The J gene is TRBJ1-2, the V gene TRBV25-1, with TRBD1 matching 9 bases. In germline, CDR1 is MGHDK, CDR2 SYGVNS. This CDR3 contains 14 residues. V lost 2 bases, J lost 8 bases, and 6 bases stayed unmatched. The CDR3 is CASSERGQGRGYTF. CDR3 DNA: TGTGCCAGCAGTGAAAGGGGACAGGGCAGAGGCTACACCTTC.

This clone occurred a few times. The CDR3 protein is CATSAWTSGPDTQYF. In DNA form, the CDR3 reads TGTGCCACCAGCGCGTGGACTAGCGGGCCAGATACGCAGTATTTT. This rearrangement joins TRBV15 to TRBJ2-3; TRBD2 matches 11 bases. CDR3 size: 15 residues. V dropped 5 bases and J dropped 4; count of bases not matched to a gene: 5. In germline, CDR1 is LNHNV, CDR2 YYDKDF (reference sequence).

In the case of this clone: Mismatch with germline at one junction end may stem from a read error. The chain uses TRBV29-1 and TRBJ2-4, with D hard to call. The CDR3 spans 13 residues. Germline V lookup: CDR1 SQVTM, CDR2 ANQGSEA. CDR3 region: CSAEPRVGNIQYF. Here the CDR3 DNA reads TGCAGCGCTGAACCTCGGGTAGGAAACATTCAGTACTTC.

This clone was counted between two and nine times. The chain links TRBV2 to TRBJ2-1, with TRBD2 identical over 8 bases. This CDR3 is built from 13 residues. J was trimmed by 7 bases and V by 4 bases; bases with no gene match: 3. CDR1 and CDR2 (germline): SNHLY, FYNNEI. The CDR3 loop reads CASSGGRSNEQFF. In DNA form, the CDR3 reads TGTGCCAGCAGTGGCGGGAGGAGTAATGAGCAGTTCTTC. Full variable domain (rest looked up from reference TRBV2 and TRBJ2-1): EPEVTQTPSHQVTQMGQEVILRCVPISNHLYFYWYRQILGQKVEFLVSFYNNEISEKSEIFDDQFSVERPDGSNFTLKIRSTKLEDSAMYFCASSGGRSNEQFFGPGTRLTVL.

The CDR3 nucleotides read TGTGCCAGCAGCTTGGGAGAGGCGGCAGATACGCAGTATTTT. It specifies CASSLGEAADTQYF. V and J are TRBV5-8 and TRBJ2-3; D remains unclear. Germline V CDR1 and CDR2: SGHTS, YDEGEE. The V and J ends lost 0 bases and 4 bases respectively, with 9 bases between them. There are 14 residues in the CDR3.

This clone appeared once. V gene TRBV11-3 combines with J gene TRBJ1-3; the D gene is possibly TRBD1 (6 bases). Germline assignment: CDR1 SGHNT and CDR2 YENEEA. V dropped 4 bases and J dropped 0 bases, with 7 bases sitting between them. This CDR3 is built from 14 residues. The CDR3 bases are TGTGCCAGCAGCTCGGGACACTCTGGAAACACCATATATTTT. Amino acids: CASSSGHSGNTIYF.

This clone was seen more than once but under ten times. The chain couples TRBV7-9 to TRBJ1-1; maybe TRBD1 (5 bases). The V end lost 5 bases, the J end lost 0 bases, and 16 bases lay between the germline ends. Germline V gives CDR1 SEHNR, CDR2 FQNEAQ (reference sequence). This CDR3 comprises 16 residues. This chain's CDR3 is CASSRTGLGLNTEAFF. The CDR3 DNA is TGTGCCAGCAGCCGTACAGGTTTGGGTCTGAACACTGAAGCTTTCTTT.

The gene calls are TRBV28 and TRBJ2-2, with a tentative D call TRBD2 (5 bases). The CDR3 loop spans 14 amino acids. Trimming pared 6 bases from V and 0 bases from J, leaving 8 bases between. Germline CDR1 is MDHEN and CDR2 is SYDVKM. CDR3 nucleotide sequence: TGTGCCAGCAGGACCGGGACGAACACCGGGGAGCTGTTTTTT. Protein product: CASRTGTNTGELFF.

This clone was detected only a few times. J is TRBJ1-3 and V is TRBV7-9; 8 positions match TRBD1. The CDR3 is 15 amino acids. V shed 1 base, J shed 6 bases, and the junction held 5 bases outside the gene matches. Germline values: CDR1 SEHNR, CDR2 FQNEAQ (reference sequence). Here the CDR3 DNA reads TGTGCCAGCAGCTTAGTTCCAGGGGGCATAAACACCATATATTTT. This sequence encodes CASSLVPGGINTIYF.